This record covers a single T cell receptor beta chain. What antigen it recognizes has not been identified. No base qualities exist here, and no much larger clone lies one base off it. Germline trimming: 7 bases from V, 5 bases from J; junction bases outside gene matches: 11. The CDR3 holds 15 amino acids from the cysteine to the phenylalanine. CDR3 DNA is the only sequence kept; it has 45 bases, read in frame from the first base. The germline V gene gives CDR1 as SNHLY and CDR2 as FYNNEI. This entry comes from a study of blood T cell repertoires in COVID-19 (dated by TCRdb to the early 2020s). The study in broad terms: Collaborator samples came from the United States, Italy and Spain and covered acute and convalescent phases of COVID-19. The material from the prospective study consisted of cDNA or gDNA derived from T cells, B-cell-depleted T cells, or PBMCs. The dataset comprised deeply sampled blood TCRbeta repertoires from subjects exposed to, actively infected with, or recovered from COVID-19. The repertoires were released in a freely available public database meant as a resource for research on the immune response to SARS-CoV-2. The samples were drawn from two sources: the first 160 participants of the ongoing ImmuneRACE study, and over 1,000 subjects contributed by 6 global collaborators. Sample metadata almost always included a de-identified subject ID, COVID-19 status, age in years and sex. HLA class I and class II types, where available, came from metadata supplied by the sample provider rather than from assay-based typing. What the authors observed across the whole study: The quantity of clinical and demographic metadata differed by source and by participant and was supplied without curation.

TCRbeta CDR3 regions were amplified from genomic DNA using the immunoSEQ Assay, a bias-controlled multiplex PCR. The paper's data handling went like this. Within the assay, amplification of reference gene primers was used to estimate how many nucleated cells each sample contained. Sequence reads were collapsed and filtered to measure the absolute abundance of every unique TCRbeta CDR3 rearrangement. For each sample, productive Simpson clonality was calculated as the square root of Simpson's diversity index over productive rearrangements. Held by TCRdb, this immuneACCESS table contains in-frame sequences only and omits some clones. Under half of the omission traces to an unresolved V gene where checked; the cause of the rest is unknown. That table supplies the V and J calls and clone size; D and trimming were determined from the DNA. This sample is represented by over 45,000 clones; roughly 70% of them were singletons. The ten largest account for less than 20% of the sample.

Whole blood was collected in K2EDTA tubes by collaborating institutions according to the institutions' own protocols. For TCRbeta analysis, collaborators shipped samples as frozen whole blood, isolated PBMCs, or DNA extracted from either of those sample types. This TCR was sampled from a woman aged 45-65 years with active or convalescent COVID-19. The chain employs TRBV2 and TRBJ2-1, and 7 junctional nucleotides match TRBD1. Sequencing used peripheral blood. Here is the DNA: TGTGCCAGCAAATGGGAAACGGGACAGAACAATGAGCAGTTCTTC. This translates into CASKWETGQNNEQFF.